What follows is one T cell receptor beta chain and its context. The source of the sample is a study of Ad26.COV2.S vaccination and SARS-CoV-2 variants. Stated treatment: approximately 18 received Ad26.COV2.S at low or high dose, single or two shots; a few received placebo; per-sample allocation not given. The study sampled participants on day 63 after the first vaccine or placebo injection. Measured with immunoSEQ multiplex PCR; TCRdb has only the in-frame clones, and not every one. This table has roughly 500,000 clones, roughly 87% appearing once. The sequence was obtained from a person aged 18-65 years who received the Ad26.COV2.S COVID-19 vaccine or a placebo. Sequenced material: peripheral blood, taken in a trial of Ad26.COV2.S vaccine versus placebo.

This CDR3 is CAISNPVAKNIQYF. CDR3 sequence (DNA): TGTGCCATCAGTAACCCAGTAGCCAAAAACATTCAGTACTTC. The chain recombines TRBV10-3 with TRBJ2-4; no definite D call. The V end was cut by 5 bases, the J end by 0 bases, with 8 bases between. The CDR3 length is 14 residues. Germline assignment: CDR1 ENHRY and CDR2 SYGVKD.